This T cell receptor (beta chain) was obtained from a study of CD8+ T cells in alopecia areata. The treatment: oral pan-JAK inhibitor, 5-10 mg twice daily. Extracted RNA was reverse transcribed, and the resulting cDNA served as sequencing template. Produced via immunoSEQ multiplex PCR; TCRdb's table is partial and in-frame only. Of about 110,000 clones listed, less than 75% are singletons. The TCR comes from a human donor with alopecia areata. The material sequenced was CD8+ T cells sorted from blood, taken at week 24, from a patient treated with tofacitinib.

CDR3 DNA sequence: TGTGCCAGCAACTCGTTCGAGACCCAGTACTTC. Translating gives CASNSFETQYF. The chain employs TRBV6-5 and TRBJ2-5; no clear D. Germline values: CDR1 MNHEY, CDR2 SVGAGI. Trimming cost V 7 bases and J 5 bases, with 8 bases left between them. This CDR3 contains 11 residues.